Ten or more counts support the clone carrying this T cell receptor (beta chain). Antigen specificity is unknown. Breast cancer patients provided tissue from their axillary draining lymph nodes. The sample belongs to a study of breast tumors, draining lymph nodes, adjacent tissues. Whole-study results and caveats: Tumor and nontumor repertoires were significantly more similar in luminal-like than in basal-like breast cancer. Findings are consistent with lymph node origin and intratumoral expansion of most tumor T cells. Data only fit, rather than demonstrated, lymph node origin of most tumor T cells.

V was pared by 8 bases and J by 4 bases, with 12 bases between. Per germline, CDR1 ENHRY and CDR2 SYGVKD. The CDR3 length is 13 residues. TCRdb analysed the multiplex PCR reads with MiXCR anew, one entry per CDR3 protein. The table records fewer than 200,000 distinct CDR3 sequences, roughly 30% of them present only once. V gene TRBV10-3 combines with J gene TRBJ1-5, with D hard to call. Sequenced sample: axillary lymph node tissue. This receptor was taken from a female donor with breast cancer. Some clones in this sample may be carry-over from other donors' samples. In DNA, the CDR3 is TGTGCCATCGTGGCAGAGCAAAATCAGCCCCAGCATTTT. Its protein product is CAIVAEQNQPQHF.